This entry concerns a single T cell receptor beta chain. The sample belongs to a study of blood T cell repertoires in COVID-19. Germline CDR1 reads MNHNY; CDR2 reads SVGAGI (reference sequence). Germline trimming cut 6 bases from V and 4 bases from J; bases unmatched to any gene: 2. This CDR3 contains 15 residues. Profiling relied on immunoSEQ multiplex PCR, and the TCRdb table lists in-frame clones only, not all of them. The profile shows some 190,000 clones, approximately 80% of them singletons. Sequenced material: peripheral blood. The V and J genes are TRBV6-6 and TRBJ2-2; 13 bases map to TRBD2. The TCR sequence derives from a woman of 80 years or more with COVID-19, enrolled during active disease. The CDR3 DNA reads TGTGCCAGCAGACTAGCGGGGGGGCTCACCGGGGAGCTGTTTTTT. It specifies CASRLAGGLTGELFF.